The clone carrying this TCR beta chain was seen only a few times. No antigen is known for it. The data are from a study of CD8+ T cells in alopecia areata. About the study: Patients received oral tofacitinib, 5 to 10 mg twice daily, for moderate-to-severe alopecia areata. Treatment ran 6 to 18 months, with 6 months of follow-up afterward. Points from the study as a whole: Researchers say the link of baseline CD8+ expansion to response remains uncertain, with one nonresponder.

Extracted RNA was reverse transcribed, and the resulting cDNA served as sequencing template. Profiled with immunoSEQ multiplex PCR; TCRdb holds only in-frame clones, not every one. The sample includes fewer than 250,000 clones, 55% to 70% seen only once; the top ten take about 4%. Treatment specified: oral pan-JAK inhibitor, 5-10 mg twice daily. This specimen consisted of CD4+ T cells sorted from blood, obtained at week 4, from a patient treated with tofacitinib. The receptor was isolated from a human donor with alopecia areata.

CDR3 sequence: CASSLDAGYKPQHF. In DNA form, the CDR3 reads TGTGCCAGCAGCTTAGATGCGGGTTACAAGCCCCAGCATTTT. V usage is TRBV7-2 and J usage is TRBJ1-5; D is uncertain. The CDR3 covers 14 residues. V dropped 1 base and J dropped 8 bases, with 12 bases sitting between them. Germline-derived CDR1 and CDR2 are SGHTA and FQGNSA.